The 31 T cell receptor beta chains below were found in one sample sequenced in a study of CD8 T cells in Susac syndrome (dated by TCRdb to about 2019). Preparation of the library involved the immunoSEQ multiplex PCR assay. RNA was extracted using the RNeasy kit, and roughly 0.5 to 1 microgram was reverse transcribed with random hexamers. TCRdb passed the public sequencing reads through fastp at Q25 and MiXCR, retaining productive beta sequences. CDR3 protein sequences are deduplicated, and each keeps its most common genes and DNA. The sample includes over 350,000 distinct CDR3 sequences, with around 83% observed a single time. The ten most abundant clones make up 0.09% to 0.15% of the sample. Sample: CD8+ T cells from PBMCs. These receptors came from a human donor with multiple sclerosis.

The J gene is TRBJ2-7, the V gene TRBV27, with D possibly called TRBD1 or TRBD2 (5 bases each). The CDR3 loop spans 14 amino acids. Germline CDR1 is MNHEY and CDR2 is SMNVEV (reference sequence). Trimming stripped 4 bases from V and 4 bases from J, with 14 bases between. The CDR3 reads CASSSRGALYEQYF. The CDR3 nucleotides read TGTGCCAGCAGTTCCCGAGGGGCCCTATACGAGCAGTACTTC.

This chain links TRBV27 with TRBJ2-2; D is tentatively TRBD1 or TRBD2 (6 bases each). Trimming left V 2 bases short and J 1 base short, with 8 bases between. CDR1 and CDR2 (germline): MNHEY, SMNVEV (reference sequence). The CDR3 is 15 residues long. DNA of the CDR3: TGTGCCAGCAGTTTAGCGGGACAGAACACCGGGGAGCTGTTTTTT. It encodes CASSLAGQNTGELFF.

The V call is TRBV7-9, the J call TRBJ2-1; D is uncertain. The CDR3 covers 15 residues. Trimming removed 5 bases at V and 9 bases at J, with 20 bases between. The V gene's germline CDR1 is SEHNR and CDR2 FQNEAQ (reference sequence). CDR3 DNA: TGTGCCAGCAGCCCGTCGAATTCCGAAATAGGTGAGCAGTTCTTC. The encoded protein is CASSPSNSEIGEQFF.

This CDR3 is CASSSGTPNYGYTF. The CDR3 DNA reads TGTGCCAGCAGTTCAGGGACGCCTAACTATGGCTACACCTTC. The chain recombines TRBV27 with TRBJ1-2, with a weak D call TRBD1 (5 bases). Germline CDR1 reads MNHEY; CDR2 reads SMNVEV (reference sequence). V was shortened by 4 bases and J by 0 bases, with 9 bases between the two germline ends. There are 14 residues in the CDR3.

This rearrangement joins TRBV24-1 to TRBJ2-3, with 13 bases matching TRBD2. V was pared by 3 bases and J by 5 bases, with 13 bases of the junction left unmatched. The CDR3 loop spans 19 amino acids. From germline, CDR1 is KGHDR and CDR2 SFDVKD. The CDR3 DNA is TGTGCCACCAGTGATGGAGGCGGGGGACTAGCGGGGCACGGAGATACGCAGTATTTT. Protein product: CATSDGGGGLAGHGDTQYF.

The J gene is TRBJ1-5, the V gene TRBV6-1, with 7 bases lining up with TRBD1. V shed 1 base and J 2 bases; nucleotides not matched to a gene: 5. CDR3 size: 16 residues. CDR1 is MNHNS, CDR2 SASEGT, per germline. The CDR3 here is CASSEEDREGNQPQHF. The CDR3 bases are TGTGCCAGCAGTGAAGAAGACAGGGAGGGCAATCAGCCCCAGCATTTT.

The chain employs TRBV19 and TRBJ2-1; D is unclear. CDR1 and CDR2 from the germline V gene are LNHDA and SQIVND (reference sequence). The V gene lost 3 bases and the J gene lost 0 bases, with 0 bases spanning the gap. This CDR3 is built from 12 residues. CDR3 protein: CASSISYNEQFF. As DNA, the CDR3 is TGTGCCAGTAGTATCTCCTACAATGAGCAGTTCTTC.

The chain has TRBV20-1 and TRBJ1-5; D not certain. Trimming shortened V by 0 bases and J by 3 bases, and 9 bases separated the two germline ends. This CDR3 region has 14 residues. Germline CDR1 DFQATT, CDR2 SNEGSKA (reference sequence). The CDR3 loop reads CSARDGLNNQPQHF. CDR3 nucleotides: TGCAGTGCTAGAGATGGACTTAACAATCAGCCCCAGCATTTT.

The J gene is TRBJ2-7, the V gene TRBV4-1; D possibly corresponds to TRBD2 (6 bases). Trimming pared 0 bases from V and 3 bases from J, leaving 15 bases between. This CDR3 has 16 amino acids. Germline V gives CDR1 MGHRA, CDR2 YSYEKL. CDR3 DNA: TGCGCCAGCAGCCAAGATGTAGGCGGGGCGCTCTACGAGCAGTACTTC. Protein: CASSQDVGGALYEQYF.

The CDR3 DNA reads TGTGCCAGCAGCTTCACAGAGGGCTATGGCTACACCTTC. It codes for CASSFTEGYGYTF. The chain is built from TRBV7-9 and TRBJ1-2; D remains unclear. The V gene's germline CDR1 is SEHNR and CDR2 FQNEAQ (reference sequence). The CDR3 length is 13 residues. Trimming removed 3 bases from V and 4 bases from J, with 9 bases in between.

The chain links TRBV5-6 to TRBJ2-6, with D tentatively TRBD2 (6 bases). The CDR3 is made up of 15 amino acids. Germline assignment: CDR1 SGHDT and CDR2 YYEEEE. Trimming shortened V by 4 bases and J by 0 bases, and 8 bases separated the two germline ends. DNA for the CDR3: TGTGCCAGCAGCAACGGGGGCTCTGGGGCCAACGTCCTGACTTTC. It specifies CASSNGGSGANVLTF.

This chain links TRBV12-3 or TRBV12-4 with TRBJ2-2; no clear D. Trimming took off 2 bases at V and 5 bases at J, with 12 bases between the two ends. CDR3 length: 15 amino acids. Here the CDR3 DNA reads TGTGCCAGCAGTTTACTTACAAGCCGGACCGGGGAGCTGTTTTTT. Protein product: CASSLLTSRTGELFF.

This chain joins TRBV19 and TRBJ1-5, with 7 bases fitting TRBD1. This CDR3 has 16 amino acids. V trimming: 7 bases; J trimming: 0 bases; junction bases outside the gene matches: 9. CDR1 and CDR2 from the germline V gene are LNHDA and SQIVND (reference sequence). The CDR3 bases are TGTGCCAGTACGGGCCCGGACAGGCTTAGCAATCAGCCCCAGCATTTT. Translating it yields CASTGPDRLSNQPQHF.

The rearrangement joins TRBV27 to TRBJ1-1; weak D call: TRBD1 (6 bases). Per germline, CDR1 MNHEY and CDR2 SMNVEV (reference sequence). The CDR3 is 15 amino acids. Trimming shortened V by 6 bases and J by 5 bases, and 19 bases separated the two germline ends. The CDR3 loop reads CASRMGLGGITEAFF. The CDR3 nucleotides are TGTGCCAGCAGAATGGGGTTAGGGGGAATAACTGAAGCTTTCTTT.

Only a few counts were recorded for this clonotype. The chain carries TRBV12-3 or TRBV12-4 and TRBJ2-7; 7 bases agree with TRBD1. The CDR3 sequence is 14 residues long. J gave up 5 bases and V 1 base, and 5 bases lay outside the gene matches. Here the CDR3 reads CASSLGQGVDEQYF. CDR3 nucleotides: TGTGCCAGCAGTTTAGGGCAGGGGGTGGACGAGCAGTACTTC.

This clonotype was picked up a small number of times. The genes are TRBV19 and TRBJ2-2; possible D gene TRBD2, 5 bases. The CDR3 runs 14 residues. Germline V gene sequence: CDR1 LNHDA, CDR2 SQIVND (reference sequence). Trimming cost V 3 bases and J 5 bases, with 10 bases left between them. The CDR3 spells CASSMSSGTGELFF. The CDR3, as DNA: TGTGCCAGTAGTATGTCCTCGGGGACCGGGGAGCTGTTTTTT.

This clonotype has a single count. The rearrangement links TRBV9 to TRBJ2-2; TRBD2 matches at 11 bases. CDR1 and CDR2 from the germline V gene are SGDLS and YYNGEE. This CDR3 contains 16 residues. Trimming removed 0 bases from V and 3 bases from J; junction bases left unmatched: 1. This CDR3 reads CASSVELAGDTGELFF. The CDR3 nucleotides read TGTGCCAGCAGCGTAGAACTAGCGGGAGACACCGGGGAGCTGTTTTTT.

The chain couples TRBV5-6 to TRBJ1-2; TRBD1 agrees at 8 bases. V lost 0 bases, J lost 3 bases, and 7 bases stayed unmatched. The CDR3 extends over 16 amino acids. The germline V gene encodes CDR1 SGHDT and CDR2 YYEEEE. CDR3 nucleotides: TGTGCCAGCAGCTTGGGTTCTCAGGGGGCGTACTATGGCTACACCTTC. Its translation: CASSLGSQGAYYGYTF.

This sequence joins TRBV30 and TRBJ1-2; TRBD1 is a possible D gene (6 bases). From germline, CDR1 is GTSNPN and CDR2 SVGIG (reference sequence). Trimming cost V 2 bases and J 2 bases, with 15 bases left between them. The CDR3 contains 15 residues. The CDR3 protein is CAWSLDRPANYGYTF. The CDR3 nucleotides read TGTGCCTGGAGTCTAGACAGGCCAGCCAACTATGGCTACACCTTC. Supplemented by reference TRBV30 and TRBJ1-2, the full variable domain reads SQTIHQWPATLVQPVGSPLSLECTVEGTSNPNLYWYRQAAGRGLQLLFYSVGIGQISSEVPQNLSASRPQDRQFILSSKKLLLSDSGFYLCAWSLDRPANYGYTFGSGTRLTVV.

This chain connects TRBV5-6 to TRBJ2-7; D might be TRBD2 (6 bases). Germline assignment: CDR1 SGHDT and CDR2 YYEEEE. This CDR3 is built from 17 residues. Trimming stripped 0 bases from V and 5 bases from J, with 21 bases between. CDR3 protein: CASSLGRMRLARHEQYF. CDR3 nucleotides: TGTGCCAGCAGCTTGGGCCGGATGAGGCTAGCGAGACACGAGCAGTACTTC.

The chain couples TRBV19 to TRBJ2-7, with a tentative D call TRBD1 (6 bases). Germline CDR1 is LNHDA and CDR2 is SQIVND (reference sequence). The CDR3 spans 16 residues. V lost 5 bases and J lost 0, with 17 bases in between. CDR3: CASSPTGTPSSYEQYF. In nucleotides, the CDR3 is TGTGCCAGTAGTCCGACCGGGACACCGAGCTCCTACGAGCAGTACTTC.

This clonotype came up a few times. This chain connects TRBV6-1 to TRBJ2-3, with D unclear. Per the germline V gene, CDR1 is MNHNS and CDR2 is SASEGT. V lost 6 bases and J 6 bases, leaving 16 bases between the germline ends. CDR3 length equals 14 residues. The chain's CDR3 is CASRGPIQGDTQYF. CDR3 bases: TGTGCCAGCAGGGGCCCGATTCAAGGGGATACGCAGTATTTT.

This clonotype was picked up a small number of times. This chain joins TRBV6-1 and TRBJ1-1, with 9 nucleotides matching TRBD1. Trimming at V came to 6 bases and at J to 7 bases, leaving 6 bases not matched to a gene. The CDR3 length is 13 residues. Germline-derived CDR1 and CDR2 are MNHNS and SASEGT. The CDR3 DNA follows: TGTGCCAGCAGGACAGGGGGTGTCGGTGAAGCTTTCTTT. The encoded protein is CASRTGGVGEAFF.

The chain couples TRBV12-2 to TRBJ1-2. TRBV12-2 is labeled a pseudogene. The CDR3 loop spans 14 amino acids. The CDR3 nucleotides read TGTGCAAGTCGCCGGGCCGCGGCTAACTATGGCTACACCTTC. Translating it yields CASRRAAANYGYTF.

The chain has TRBV5-1 and TRBJ2-2; 10 nucleotides agree with TRBD1. The CDR3 extends over 14 amino acids. The germline V gene has CDR1 SGHRS and CDR2 YFSETQ. J lost 6 bases, V lost 2 bases, and 1 base had no gene match. The CDR3 DNA sequence: TGCGCCAGCAGCTTTGGACAGGGGGCCGGGGAGCTGTTTTTT. It encodes CASSFGQGAGELFF.

This chain joins TRBV6-1 and TRBJ1-1, with D unclear. Trimming shortened V by 9 bases and J by 4 bases, and 15 bases separated the two germline ends. The CDR3 runs to 13 residues. Germline values: CDR1 MNHNS, CDR2 SASEGT. CDR3 DNA sequence: TGTGCCAGTCCTCGGCACCCGAGCACTGAAGCTTTCTTT. Protein sequence: CASPRHPSTEAFF.

This chain links TRBV9 with TRBJ2-3; TRBD1 agrees at 8 bases. CDR3 length: 14 residues. CDR1 is SGDLS, CDR2 YYNGEE, per germline. The V gene end was trimmed by 3 bases and the J gene end by 7 bases; junction bases not matched to a gene: 7. CDR3 sequence: CASSAPRTGNTQYF. For the CDR3, the DNA is TGTGCCAGCAGCGCTCCTAGGACAGGGAATACGCAGTATTTT.

V and J are TRBV5-6 and TRBJ1-5, with unresolved D. Per germline, CDR1 SGHDT and CDR2 YYEEEE. V was clipped by 4 bases and J by 0 bases, with 11 bases between them. The CDR3 is made up of 15 amino acids. As DNA, the CDR3 is TGTGCCAGCAGCCAATTACCGGGTAGCAATCAGCCCCAGCATTTT. The encoded protein is CASSQLPGSNQPQHF.

The table lists this clonotype with a count of one. Here the CDR3 DNA reads TGTGCCAGCTCACCACCCTACGGGACCCAGCATTTT. Translating gives CASSPPYGTQHF. The chain couples TRBV18 to TRBJ1-5; D ambiguous. The germline V gene has CDR1 KGHSH and CDR2 LQKENI. V was clipped by 0 bases and J by 11 bases, with 8 bases between them. The CDR3 contains 12 residues. Full variable domain (outside the CDR3, taken from reference TRBV18 and TRBJ1-5): NAGVMQNPRHLVRRRGQEARLRCSPMKGHSHVYWYRQLPEEGLKFMVYLQKENIIDESGMPKERFSAEFPKEGPSILRIQQVVRGDSAAYFCASSPPYGTQHFGDGTRLSIL.

The genes are TRBV29-1 and TRBJ1-1; no clear D gene. The V end was cut by 5 bases, the J end by 0 bases, with 7 bases between. The CDR3 is made up of 12 amino acids. Germline assignment: CDR1 SQVTM and CDR2 ANQGSEA. The CDR3 spells CSVLMLNTEAFF. The DNA of the CDR3 is TGCAGCGTTTTAATGTTGAACACTGAAGCTTTCTTT. The full variable domain, its missing parts supplied by reference TRBV29-1 and TRBJ1-1, is SAVISQKPSRDICQRGTSLTIQCQVDSQVTMMFWYRQQPGQSLTLIATANQGSEATYESGFVIDKFPISRPNLTFSTLTVSNMSPEDSSIYLCSVLMLNTEAFFGQGTRLTVV.

This chain links TRBV4-1 with TRBJ1-5, with a possible D match to TRBD1 (5 bases). The CDR3 has 16 residues. Trimming took off 0 bases at V and 2 bases at J, with 11 bases between the two ends. CDR1 is MGHRA, CDR2 YSYEKL, per germline. The CDR3 loop is CASSQEGEVGNQPQHF. The CDR3 DNA sequence: TGCGCCAGCAGCCAAGAGGGGGAGGTCGGCAATCAGCCCCAGCATTTT.